This record covers a single T cell receptor (beta chain). Which antigen it targets is not known. Base qualities are missing; no much larger clone stands one base away. The data originate from a study of shared T cell receptors in the human thymus (dated by TCRdb to the early 2020s). For the wider study: The study examined how the human thymus generates shared, self-reactive T-cell receptor alpha chains.

V and J are truncated by 8 bases and 6 bases respectively, leaving an intervening sequence of 13 bases. The CDR3 numbers 13 residues from cysteine through phenylalanine. Only the CDR3 DNA stays, 39 bases, in frame from base 1. The germline V gene (reference sequence) sets CDR1 to SEHNR and CDR2 to FQNEAQ. Library construction relied on the immunoSEQ multiplex PCR assay. TCRdb limited this immuneACCESS table to in-frame rearrangements with V and J called. A share of clones is missing; checked studies link under half to unresolved V genes, and the rest is unexplained. The sample table holds about 730,000 clones, of which approximately 83% were seen once. Of the sample, under 0.012% falls within the top ten clones. In addition, the sample was reused for a study of human thymus T cells. Looking at the second paper: Immunologically healthy infants undergoing open corrective cardiac surgery for congenital heart defects in Finland were used as donors. Thymus tissue was collected as surgical resects that were removed during corrective cardiac surgery. Both the thymic and the peripheral blood repertoires appeared to show biased V and J gene segment usage. Highly overlapping thymic TCR repertoires among unrelated individuals were reported in the related research. TCR alpha and beta repertoires from seven to nine infant thymus samples and four related peripheral blood samples were characterized in the study. The infant donors were roughly 7 to 250 days old, and the cohort included several males and a couple of females. After being mechanically released from the tissue, thymocytes were kept at -70 degrees C in pellets of 10-30 million cells. A QIAsymphony instrument was used to extract genomic DNA from frozen cell pellets. Using the immunoSEQ multiplex PCR assay, the TCRB and TCRAD loci were amplified from a standardized quantity of quality-controlled genomic DNA. Amplicons spanned the V(D)J region at a length sufficient to cover the CDR3 and identify V and J genes. Amplicon sequencing was performed on an Illumina platform through the commercial immunoSEQ service. Primer bias and sequencing errors were corrected as previously described, and TCRAD and TCRB definitions were based on the IMGT database. Repertoires were analysed with immunoSEQ Analyzer 3.0 and VDJTools, covering basic statistics, V/J segment usage, diversity estimates, rarefaction and pairwise overlap. Chao1, ChaoE, Efron-Thisted, Shannon and inverse Simpson indices were used to estimate diversity, which was also estimated on datasets down-sampled to the smallest sample. Repertoire overlap was assessed by strict matching of CDR3 nucleotide sequence, V gene and J gene, and clustering was done by Jaccard-based multidimensional scaling. On average, thymus samples yielded hundreds of thousands of unique TCRB clonotypes, whereas blood samples yielded about 80,000.

Sequencing was done on a sample of thymocytes. The TCR comes from a girl less than two years old with a congenital heart defect. Donor details come from another sample of the same person, matched by shared clones. The chain joins TRBV7-9 to TRBJ2-2; TRBD2 might be the D gene, on 6 matching bases. The CDR3: CASSKEGPGELFF. The DNA reads as follows: TGTGCCAGCTCCAAGGAGGGGCCCGGGGAGCTGTTTTTT.